A selection of T cell receptor beta chains follows, all from one sample in a study of blood T cells in healthy people across ages. TCRdb processed the 5' RACE reads anew with MiXCR; each CDR3 protein has one entry. The data show roughly 1.5 million distinct CDR3 sequences, about 42% seen once. The sequenced sample consisted of blood. Receptors were obtained from a woman aged 18-30 years in good health. CDR3s leave out the opening cysteine and the closing phenylalanine or tryptophan. D genes are given only for firm matches.

TRBV2	TRBJ1-6	NA	ASRGSDSYNSPLH
TRBV20-1	TRBJ2-5	NA	SARQESQETQY
TRBV12-3/TRBV12-4	TRBJ2-1	NA	ASSLRTARDEQF
TRBV24-1	TRBJ1-1	NA	ATSFAEAF
TRBV11-2	TRBJ1-1	NA	ASSLVPPYRADTEAF
TRBV11-1	TRBJ2-3	TRBD2	ASSLARGNADTQY
TRBV7-3	TRBJ2-3	NA	ASSLPQKVEGTDTQY
TRBV7-2	TRBJ2-7	TRBD1	ASSRQGNSYEQY
TRBV29-1	TRBJ1-1	NA	SVGRVTEAF
TRBV10-3	NA	TRBD2	AISGLAGPTYEQY
TRBV13	TRBJ2-7	NA	ASSLVDSNYEQY
TRBV6-1	TRBJ2-1	TRBD1	ASRLSGQLYNEQF
TRBV15	TRBJ2-7	NA	ATSRDVGTYEQY
TRBV7-9	TRBJ2-7	TRBD1	ASTRTGSAYEQY
TRBV4-2	TRBJ2-1	NA	ASSQAVATSDEQF
TRBV2	TRBJ2-3	TRBD2	ASGAGVTDTQY
TRBV30	TRBJ2-1	TRBD2	AWEGLAGKNEQF
TRBV7-2	TRBJ2-3	TRBD1	ASSADRGRDTQY
TRBV5-1	TRBJ1-1	NA	ASKNPSNTEAF
TRBV24-1	TRBJ2-3	NA	ATSDFGGDTQY
TRBV15	TRBJ1-2	NA	ATSVKNYGYT
TRBV5-1	NA	NA	ASSSPLTGGNVYEQY
TRBV27	TRBJ1-1	NA	ASSFPGMATEAF
TRBV30	TRBJ1-1	NA	ASDTRGTEAF
TRBV20-1	TRBJ2-7	NA	SARSGDNEQY
TRBV27	TRBJ1-2	TRBD1	ASSSSPGQGRGYT
TRBV30	NA	NA	AWSLGTPYEQY
TRBV29-1	TRBJ1-4	NA	SVSGRVNEKLF
TRBV7-2	TRBJ2-5	NA	ASSLSVGPSETQY
TRBV20-1	TRBJ2-2	NA	SASPYSNTGELF
TRBV27	TRBJ2-7	NA	ASSFLRQFTEQY
TRBV28	TRBJ1-6	NA	ASSQLADSPLH
TRBV7-8	TRBJ2-1	NA	ASSLVGIYNEQF
TRBV29-1	TRBJ1-1	NA	SVGFHSNGRTEAF
TRBV9	TRBJ1-5	NA	ASSVGGDYQPQH
TRBV12-3/TRBV12-4	TRBJ2-2	NA	ASSPLDLFTGELF
TRBV6-2/TRBV6-3	TRBJ1-5	NA	ASRETVGNQPQH
TRBV29-1	TRBJ2-5	NA	SVERQDTREETQY
TRBV20-1	TRBJ1-2	NA	SAGTGRNGYT
TRBV20-1	TRBJ1-2	TRBD1	SARDGTGAHGYT
TRBV27	TRBJ1-6	TRBD1	ASQPNDREVLH
TRBV19	TRBJ2-7	TRBD1	ASSLGQGADEQY
TRBV6-2/TRBV6-3	TRBJ2-7	TRBD2	ASSYSSGTSYEQY
TRBV11-3	TRBJ2-1	TRBD2	ASSLAGGVNDEQF
TRBV7-9	TRBJ1-1	NA	ASSHRDHEAF
TRBV9	TRBJ2-1	NA	ASSQRAVVYNEQF
TRBV28	TRBJ2-3	NA	ASSFATPSTDTQY